Shown below are 17 T cell receptor beta chains from a single sample sequenced in a study of tissue T cells after allogeneic stem cell transplantation. Sequencing was performed with immunoSEQ multiplex PCR; in TCRdb, only in-frame clones are kept and a portion is missing. The repertoire holds 15,000 to 20,000 clones, with 55% to 75% as singletons. Sequenced material: spleen. The source of these receptors is a female BALB/c mouse in good health. The strain is characterized by the MHC haplotype H2-d.

To note about this clone: All gene names here are mouse names. The DNA ends 1 residue before the CDR3 does, and the rest of the CDR3 is filled in from the germline J gene. The chain uses TRBV29 and TRBJ1-2; D uncertain. CDR1 is MSHET, CDR2 SYDVDS, per germline. Trimming shortened V by 7 bases and J by 0 bases, and 6 bases separated the two germline ends. This CDR3 contains 12 residues. Incomplete CDR3 DNA: TGTGCTAGCACTACAGCAAACTCCGACTACACC. Protein: CASTTANSDYT. The whole CDR3 region reads CASTTANSDYTF.

To note about this clone: The genes are named according to mouse. The read ends 1 residue shy of where the CDR3 ends; the end is completed using the germline J gene. The chain has TRBV13-3 and TRBJ2-5, with D possibly being TRBD1 or TRBD2 (5 bases each). With 4 bases removed from V and 6 bases from J, the gap between germline ends came to 12 bases. The CDR3 runs to 13 residues. Per germline, CDR1 NNHDY and CDR2 SYVADS. The CDR3 DNA, read in part, is TGTGCCAGCAGTCCCAGGGACGGGGACACCCAGTAC. As protein: CASSPRDGDTQY. The entire CDR3 protein reads CASSPRDGDTQYF.

As regards this clone: Here the gene names and germline are mouse. Read data end 1 residue before the CDR3 end; the end is taken from the germline J gene. The chain recombines TRBV13-3 with TRBJ1-3; tentatively, D is TRBD1 (5 bases). The V gene lost 0 bases and the J gene lost 4 bases, with 8 bases spanning the gap. CDR3 length equals 14 residues. CDR1 is NNHDY, CDR2 SYVADS, per germline. CDR3 sequence reads: CASSDAREGNTLYF. The covered CDR3 bases are TGTGCCAGCAGTGATGCCAGGGAGGGAAATACGCTCTAT. Combining the CDR3 with reference TRBV13-3 and TRBJ1-3 gives the whole variable domain EAAVTQSPRSKVAVTGGKVTLSCHQTNNHDYMYWYRQDTGHGLRLIHYSYVADSTEKGDIPDGYKASRPSQENFSLILELASLSQTAVYFCASSDAREGNTLYFGEGSRLIVV.

Details on this clone: Each gene name is a mouse one. The read terminates 1 residue before the CDR3 end, so the remaining end is supplied by the germline J gene. The chain is built from TRBV5 and TRBJ2-2, with 7 bases identical to TRBD1. CDR3 length equals 15 residues. Germline values: CDR1 LGHNA, CDR2 YNLKQL (reference sequence). J gave up 0 bases and V 4 bases, and 2 bases lay outside the gene matches. CDR3 bases read: TGTGCCAGCAGCCCGGGACAGTCAAACACCGGGCAGCTCTAC. This codes for CASSPGQSNTGQLY. The full CDR3 reads CASSPGQSNTGQLYF.

As regards this clone: Gene labels here are mouse ones. The read halts 1 residue ahead of the CDR3 end, with the missing end drawn from the germline J gene. The J gene is TRBJ2-5, the V gene TRBV2, with D possibly matching TRBD1 (6 bases). The CDR3 runs to 15 residues. CDR1 is LGHNA, CDR2 YSYQKL, per germline. Trimming left V 1 base short and J 1 base short, with 9 bases between. This CDR3 is CASSQVNRDQDTQYF. The part of the CDR3 DNA that was read is TGTGCCAGCAGCCAAGTTAACAGGGACCAAGACACCCAGTAC.

This clone was recorded a few times. Genes here carry mouse names. The read is 1 residue too short to cover the CDR3 end, so that end is filled in from the germline J gene. This sequence joins TRBV5 and TRBJ2-1; possibly TRBD1 for D (5 bases). CDR1 LGHNA and CDR2 YNLKQL come from the germline V gene (reference sequence). The length of the CDR3 is 15 residues. Trimming removed 0 bases at V and 1 base at J, with 7 bases between. CDR3 bases read: TGTGCCAGCAGCCAAGAGCAGGGCAACTATGCTGAGCAGTTC. Encoded protein: CASSQEQGNYAEQF. The full CDR3 is CASSQEQGNYAEQFF.

Concerning this clone itself: Mouse gene names and germline throughout. Read sequence stops 1 residue before the CDR3 end, and the germline J gene provides the missing end. The genes are TRBV13-3 and TRBJ2-4; tentative D call: TRBD1 (6 bases). This CDR3 is 13 amino acids long. The germline V gene encodes CDR1 NNHDY and CDR2 SYVADS. V gave up 0 bases and J gave up 8 bases, with 10 bases separating them. CDR3 bases read: TGTGCCAGCAGTGATGCAGGGGCGAGCACCTTGTAC. Its protein is CASSDAGASTLY. The entire CDR3 protein reads CASSDAGASTLYF.

Concerning this clone itself: The germline and genes are mouse ones. The CDR3 is cut off 1 residue early in the read; its end comes from the germline J gene. This chain uses TRBV4 with TRBJ2-7; 10 bases line up with TRBD2. CDR3 size: 13 residues. Trimming at V came to 7 bases and at J to 2 bases, leaving 2 bases not matched to a gene. Germline CDR1 reads LGHDT; CDR2 reads YNNKQL (reference sequence). CDR3 sequence reads: CASMTGGTYEQYF. CDR3 DNA (partial): TGTGCCAGCATGACTGGGGGGACCTATGAACAGTAC.

Concerning this clone itself: Germline and genes here are mouse. The CDR3 end is not reached by the read, which stops 1 residue before it; the germline J gene fills it in. J is TRBJ1-1 and V is TRBV5; D gene ambiguous. Germline values: CDR1 LGHNA, CDR2 YNLKQL (reference sequence). The CDR3 has 13 residues. V lost 0 bases and J lost 1, with 3 bases in between. CDR3 DNA (partial): TGTGCCAGCAGCCAAGACAGAAACACAGAAGTCTTC. Translating it yields CASSQDRNTEVF. The complete CDR3 protein is CASSQDRNTEVFF.

Note on this clone: Genes and germline come from the mouse. The read terminates 1 residue before the CDR3 end, so the remaining end is supplied by the germline J gene. The genes are TRBV13-2 and TRBJ2-5; D remains ambiguous. Trimming removed 2 bases at V and 0 bases at J, with 7 bases between. Germline V gives CDR1 NNHNN, CDR2 SYGAGS (reference sequence). This CDR3 has 14 residues. The covered CDR3 bases are TGTGCCAGCGGTGACCCGGGTAACCAAGACACCCAGTAC. This gives the protein CASGDPGNQDTQY. The CDR3 reads in full as CASGDPGNQDTQYF.

As to this clone: Gene names and germline match the mouse. The read falls 1 residue short of the CDR3 end, and the missing part is taken from the germline J gene. The V gene is TRBV19, the J gene TRBJ2-5; TRBD1 is a possible D gene (5 bases). Germline V gives CDR1 FNHDT, CDR2 SITEND (reference sequence). Trimming pared 3 bases from V and 2 bases from J, leaving 7 bases between. The CDR3 consists of 13 residues. Incomplete CDR3 DNA: TGTGCCAGCAGTAAGACAGTCCAAGACACCCAGTAC. It is translated as CASSKTVQDTQY. The CDR3 in full is CASSKTVQDTQYF.

This clone occurred a few times. Genes here carry mouse names. The read falls 1 residue short of the CDR3 end, and the missing part is taken from the germline J gene. J is TRBJ2-7 and V is TRBV29, with TRBD1 as a possible D gene (6 bases). V dropped 3 bases and J dropped 0 bases, with 9 bases sitting between them. This CDR3 comprises 14 residues. Germline assignment: CDR1 MSHET and CDR2 SYDVDS. CDR3 bases read: TGTGCTAGCAGTTTCCGGGACATCTCCTATGAACAGTAC. It encodes CASSFRDISYEQY. The entire CDR3 protein reads CASSFRDISYEQYF. Using reference TRBV29 and TRBJ2-7 for the parts outside the CDR3, the full variable domain is DMKVTQMPRYLIKRMGENVLLECGQDMSHETMYWYRQDPGLGLQLIYISYDVDSNSEGDIPKGYRVSRKKREHFSLILDSAKTNQTSVYFCASSFRDISYEQYFGPGTRLTVL.

For this clone: Gene names are mouse gene names. Read coverage stops 1 residue before the CDR3 terminus; the germline J gene supplies the remainder. The V call is TRBV13-2, the J call TRBJ1-5, with 7 bases identical to TRBD1. The CDR3 is made up of 14 amino acids. V gave up 1 base and J gave up 6 bases; unmatched junction bases: 4. Germline V gives CDR1 NNHNN, CDR2 SYGAGS (reference sequence). The sequenced part of the CDR3 DNA is TGTGCCAGCGGTGATCACAGGGGAGGCCAGGCTCCGCTT. This gives the protein CASGDHRGGQAPL. In full, the CDR3 reads CASGDHRGGQAPLF.

A note on this clone: Gene names and germline refer to mouse. The read finishes 1 residue shy of the CDR3 end, and the germline J gene is used to complete it. V and J are TRBV20 and TRBJ2-3; no clear D gene. The length of the CDR3 is 12 residues. Germline V gene data show CDR1 as GFQATS and CDR2 as STVNSAI. The V gene lost 2 bases and the J gene lost 0 bases, with 3 bases spanning the gap. The CDR3 sequence is CGARSSAETLYF. The CDR3 DNA, read in part, is TGTGGTGCTAGGTCCAGTGCAGAAACGCTGTAT.

For this clone: Any gene name here is a mouse gene name. CDR3 bases read: TGTGCCCTTACCGGGACAAACCAGGCTCCGCTT. This gives the protein CALTGTNQAPL. The CDR3, in full, reads CALTGTNQAPLF. This rearrangement joins TRBV19 to TRBJ1-5; D may be TRBD1 (6 bases). Sequencing ends 1 residue short of the CDR3 end; the germline J gene provides the rest. The CDR3 is made up of 12 amino acids. CDR1 and CDR2 (germline): FNHDT, SITEND (reference sequence). V was clipped by 10 bases and J by 4 bases, with 12 bases between them.

Turning to this clone: Gene names and germline refer to mouse. Sequencing ends 1 residue short of the CDR3 end; the germline J gene provides the rest. The chain carries TRBV19 and TRBJ2-5; TRBD2 matches 11 bases. Germline V gene sequence: CDR1 FNHDT, CDR2 SITEND (reference sequence). This CDR3 is built from 15 residues. Trimming took 4 bases from V and 1 from J; bases not matched to a gene: 2. The CDR3 spells CASSRTGGHQDTQYF. The CDR3 DNA, read in part, is TGTGCCAGCAGTCGGACTGGGGGGCACCAAGACACCCAGTAC.

Of note for this clone: Here the gene names and germline are mouse. Read coverage stops 1 residue before the CDR3 terminus; the germline J gene supplies the remainder. The chain combines TRBV19 with TRBJ1-4; TRBD1 matches 11 bases. The germline gives CDR1 FNHDT, CDR2 SITEND (reference sequence). The junction had 6 bases not matched to a gene; V was cut back by 4 bases and J by 1 base. This CDR3 has 17 residues. CDR3 sequence: CASSPGTGGGSNERLFF. CDR3 DNA (partial): TGTGCCAGCAGTCCCGGGACAGGGGGGGGTTCCAACGAAAGATTATTT.